The rows below give T cell receptor beta chains drawn from one sample of a study of blood T cell repertoires in COVID-19. The repertoire was sequenced with immunoSEQ multiplex PCR; TCRdb's copy has only in-frame clones and lacks some. The sample carries fewer than 700,000 clones, less than 90% recorded once. Source material: peripheral blood. The receptors shown here come from a woman in her 50s with COVID-19, enrolled during active disease. Each CDR3 is given with its conserved first and last residue. Each record gives: J gene, D gene, V gene, CDR3 protein. D genes are given only for firm matches.

>TRBJ1-3|TRBD1|TRBV11-3
CASSYGTGGSSGNTIYF
>TRBJ2-7|NA|TRBV5-4
CASSSYRGYEQYF
>TRBJ2-7|TRBD1|TRBV5-6
CASSLRGPSTEQYF
>TRBJ2-1|NA|TRBV10-3
CAISESGRHEQFF
>TRBJ2-2|TRBD1|TRBV19
CASLRGTGENTGELFF
>TRBJ1-1|NA|TRBV7-5
CASSPLTGVRAFF
>TRBJ1-1|NA|TRBV19
CASSISRQVNTEAFF
>TRBJ2-7|NA|TRBV9
CASSVGAGRAYEQYF
>TRBJ1-2|TRBD1|TRBV28
CASSLYRGRGYGYTF
>TRBJ2-7|NA|TRBV7-9
CASSLGRRAEQYF
>TRBJ2-1|TRBD2|TRBV10-2
CASRVAGGLNEQFF
>TRBJ1-1|TRBD1|TRBV7-9
CASSLGGQGHTEAFF
>TRBJ2-1|TRBD2|TRBV19
CASSMGGGVNEQFF